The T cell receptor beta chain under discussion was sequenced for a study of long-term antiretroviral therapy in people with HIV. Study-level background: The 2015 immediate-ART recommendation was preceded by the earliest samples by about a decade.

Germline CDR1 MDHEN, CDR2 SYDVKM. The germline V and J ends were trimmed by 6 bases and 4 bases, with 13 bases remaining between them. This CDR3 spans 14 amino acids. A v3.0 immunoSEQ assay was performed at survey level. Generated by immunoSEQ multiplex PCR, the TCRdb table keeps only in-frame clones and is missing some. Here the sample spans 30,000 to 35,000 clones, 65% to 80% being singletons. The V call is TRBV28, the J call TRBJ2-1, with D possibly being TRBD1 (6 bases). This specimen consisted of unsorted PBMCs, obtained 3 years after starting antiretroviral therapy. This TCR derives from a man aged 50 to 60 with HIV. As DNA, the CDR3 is TGTGCCAGCAGCTCCGGGACATTTTACAATGAGCAGTTCTTC. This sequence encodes CASSSGTFYNEQFF.